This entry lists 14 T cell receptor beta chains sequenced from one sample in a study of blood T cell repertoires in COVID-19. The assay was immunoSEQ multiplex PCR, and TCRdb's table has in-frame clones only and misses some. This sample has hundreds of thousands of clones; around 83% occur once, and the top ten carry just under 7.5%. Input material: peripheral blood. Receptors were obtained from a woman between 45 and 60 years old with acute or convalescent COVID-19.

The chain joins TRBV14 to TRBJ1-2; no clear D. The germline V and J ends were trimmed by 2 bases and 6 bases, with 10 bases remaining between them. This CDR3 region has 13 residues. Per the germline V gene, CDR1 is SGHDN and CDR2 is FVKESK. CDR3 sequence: CASSQSSTDGYTF. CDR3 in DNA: TGTGCCAGCAGCCAATCTTCTACGGATGGCTACACCTTC.

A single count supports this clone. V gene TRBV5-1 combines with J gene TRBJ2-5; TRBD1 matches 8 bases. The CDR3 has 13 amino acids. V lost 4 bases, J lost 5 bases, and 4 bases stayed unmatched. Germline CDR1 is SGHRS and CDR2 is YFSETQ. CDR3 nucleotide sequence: TGCGCCAGCAGCCCGGACAGGGTCGAGACCCAGTACTTC. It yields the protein CASSPDRVETQYF.

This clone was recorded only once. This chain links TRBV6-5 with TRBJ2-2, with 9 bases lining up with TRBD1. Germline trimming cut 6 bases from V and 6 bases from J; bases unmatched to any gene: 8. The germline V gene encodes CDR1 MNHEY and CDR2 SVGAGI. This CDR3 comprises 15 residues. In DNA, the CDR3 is TGTGCCAGCAGCACAGGGGGCATAGGATCCGGGGAGCTGTTTTTT. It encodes CASSTGGIGSGELFF.

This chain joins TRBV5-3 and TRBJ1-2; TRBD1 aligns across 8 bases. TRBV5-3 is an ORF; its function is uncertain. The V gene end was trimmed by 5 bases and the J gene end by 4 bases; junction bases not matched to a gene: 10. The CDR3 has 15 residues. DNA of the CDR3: TGTGCCAGAAGTTTCGGACAGGGTCTGGGCTATGGCTACACCTTC. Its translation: CARSFGQGLGYGYTF.

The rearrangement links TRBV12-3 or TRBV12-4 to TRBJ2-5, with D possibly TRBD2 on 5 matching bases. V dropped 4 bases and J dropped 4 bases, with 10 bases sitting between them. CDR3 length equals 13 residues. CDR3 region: CASSYTSPETQYF. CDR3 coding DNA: TGTGCCAGCAGTTATACTAGTCCAGAGACCCAGTACTTC.

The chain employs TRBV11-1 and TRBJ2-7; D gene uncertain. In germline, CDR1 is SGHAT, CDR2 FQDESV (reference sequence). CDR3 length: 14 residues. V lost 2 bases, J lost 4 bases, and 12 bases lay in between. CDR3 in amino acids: CASSLYYGLYEQYF. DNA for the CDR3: TGTGCCAGCAGCTTATACTACGGTTTGTACGAGCAGTACTTC.

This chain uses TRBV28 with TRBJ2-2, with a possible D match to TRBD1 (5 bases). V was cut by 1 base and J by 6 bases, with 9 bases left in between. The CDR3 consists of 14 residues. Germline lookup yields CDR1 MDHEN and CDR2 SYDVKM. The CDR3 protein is CASSLSRVAGELFF. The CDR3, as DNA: TGTGCCAGCAGTTTATCCAGGGTGGCCGGGGAGCTGTTTTTT.

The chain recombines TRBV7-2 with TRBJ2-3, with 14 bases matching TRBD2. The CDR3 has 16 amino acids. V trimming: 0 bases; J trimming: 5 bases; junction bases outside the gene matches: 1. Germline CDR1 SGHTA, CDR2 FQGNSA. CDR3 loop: CASSLAGTSGGDTQYF. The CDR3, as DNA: TGTGCCAGCAGCTTAGCCGGGACTAGCGGGGGAGATACGCAGTATTTT.

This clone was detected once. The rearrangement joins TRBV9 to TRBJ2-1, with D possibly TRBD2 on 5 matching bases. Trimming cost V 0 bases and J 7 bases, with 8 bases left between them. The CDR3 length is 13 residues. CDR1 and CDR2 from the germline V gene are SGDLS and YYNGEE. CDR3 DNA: TGTGCCAGCAGCGTAGGTGCGGGTAATGAGCAGTTCTTC. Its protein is CASSVGAGNEQFF.

The CDR3 reads CASSSQGEPAYEQYF. The CDR3 region has the DNA TGCGCCAGCAGCTCACAGGGCGAACCCGCCTACGAGCAGTACTTC. V and J are TRBV5-1 and TRBJ2-7, with D perhaps TRBD1 (6 bases). Germline V lookup: CDR1 SGHRS, CDR2 YFSETQ. The ends were cut back, 3 bases at V and 2 bases at J, with 15 bases in the middle. The CDR3 has 15 amino acids.

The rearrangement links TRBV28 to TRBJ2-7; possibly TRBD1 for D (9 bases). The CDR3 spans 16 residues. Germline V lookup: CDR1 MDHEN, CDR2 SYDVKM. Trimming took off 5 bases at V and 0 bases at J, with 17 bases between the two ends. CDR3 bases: TGTGCCAGCAGTACGGGGGGGACAGGGCACTCCTACGAGCAGTACTTC. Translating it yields CASSTGGTGHSYEQYF.

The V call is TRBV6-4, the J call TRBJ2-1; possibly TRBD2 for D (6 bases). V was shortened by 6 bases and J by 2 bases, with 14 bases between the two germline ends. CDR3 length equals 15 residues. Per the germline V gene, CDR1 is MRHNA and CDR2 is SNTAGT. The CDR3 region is CASRPTSNPYNEQFF. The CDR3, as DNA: TGTGCCAGCAGGCCAACTAGCAACCCCTACAATGAGCAGTTCTTC.

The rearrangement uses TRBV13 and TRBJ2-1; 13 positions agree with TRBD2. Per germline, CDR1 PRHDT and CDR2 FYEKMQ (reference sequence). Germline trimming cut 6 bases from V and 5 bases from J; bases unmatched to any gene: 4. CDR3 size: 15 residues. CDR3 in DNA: TGTGCCAGCAGACACACTAGCGGGGGGGACAATGAGCAGTTCTTC. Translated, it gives CASRHTSGGDNEQFF.

In DNA form, the CDR3 reads TGTGCCAGTAGTGTGCAGGGCACAATTCTTGGCTACACCTTC. This sequence encodes CASSVQGTILGYTF. This sequence joins TRBV19 and TRBJ1-2; a possible D gene is TRBD1 (5 bases). Trimming removed 5 bases from V and 7 bases from J, with 17 bases in between. From germline, CDR1 is LNHDA and CDR2 SQIVND (reference sequence). CDR3 length equals 14 residues.